This T cell receptor (beta chain) was found in a study of a mutant IDH1 vaccine in newly diagnosed glioma. Study information: Treated patients were roughly 62% male, about 38% female, mean age approximately 42 years. Whole-study findings and limits: Vaccine-induced immune responses were detected in roughly 93% of patients.

Time point noted: baseline, week 1 (first vaccination visit). Regarding treatment: pre-vaccination baseline after standard-of-care therapy. Tumors from donors were new WHO grade 3 or 4 IDH1-mutant astrocytomas with ATRX loss. As for this clone: What it binds is not known.

Generated by immunoSEQ multiplex PCR, the TCRdb table keeps only in-frame clones and is missing some. The table shows around 100,000 clones, with roughly 80% occurring only once. Germline V CDR1 and CDR2: ENHRY, SYGVKD. V was trimmed by 1 base and J by 0 bases, leaving 7 bases between them. This CDR3 contains 15 residues. This chain joins TRBV10-3 and TRBJ1-5; D is ambiguous. This TCR derives from a middle-aged man with glioma. Some clones in this sample may be carry-over from other donors' samples. The sample in question was PBMCs, obtained from a glioma patient treated with radiotherapy, temozolomide or both. The CDR3 region has the DNA TGTGCCATCAGTGAGTTGGCGGATAGCAATCAGCCCCAGCATTTT. Its translation: CAISELADSNQPQHF.